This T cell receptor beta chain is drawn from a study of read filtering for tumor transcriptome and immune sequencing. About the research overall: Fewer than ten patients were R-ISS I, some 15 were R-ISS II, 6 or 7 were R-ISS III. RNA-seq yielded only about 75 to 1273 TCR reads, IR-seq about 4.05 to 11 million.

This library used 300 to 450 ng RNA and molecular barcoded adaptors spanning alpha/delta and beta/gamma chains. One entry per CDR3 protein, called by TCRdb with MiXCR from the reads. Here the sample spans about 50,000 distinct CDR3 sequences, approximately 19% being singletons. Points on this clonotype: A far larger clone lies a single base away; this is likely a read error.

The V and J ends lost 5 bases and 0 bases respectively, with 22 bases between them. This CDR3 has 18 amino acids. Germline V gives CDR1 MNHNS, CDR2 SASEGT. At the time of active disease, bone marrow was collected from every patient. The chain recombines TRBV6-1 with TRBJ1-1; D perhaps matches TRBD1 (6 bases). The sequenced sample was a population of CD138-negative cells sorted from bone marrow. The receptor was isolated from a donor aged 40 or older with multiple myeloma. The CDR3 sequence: CASSYMGIQGKLNTEAFF. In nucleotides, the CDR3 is TGTGCCAGCAGTTATATGGGGATACAGGGAAAGTTGAACACTGAAGCTTTCTTT.